Shown below are 17 T cell receptor beta chains from a single sample sequenced in a study of blood T cell repertoires in COVID-19. Repertoires were generated with immunoSEQ multiplex PCR, while TCRdb's copy carries only in-frame clones and drops some. Of 220,000 or so clones detected, roughly 83% appear once; the ten largest clones hold about 1.3%. The source material was PBMCs or T cells enriched from blood (not recorded which). Receptors were obtained from a woman between 35 and 50 years old with acute COVID-19.

The V gene is TRBV4-3, the J gene TRBJ1-4, with 7 bases fitting TRBD1. The germline gives CDR1 LGHNA, CDR2 YSLEER. This CDR3 has 15 amino acids. V was pared by 0 bases and J by 6 bases, with 4 bases of the junction left unmatched. CDR3 residues: CASSQDRGGDEKLFF. CDR3 nucleotides: TGCGCCAGCAGCCAAGATCGAGGGGGCGATGAAAAACTGTTTTTT.

J is TRBJ1-6 and V is TRBV6-5, with TRBD1 as a possible D gene (5 bases). This CDR3 region has 13 residues. Trimming shortened V by 7 bases and J by 7 bases, and 11 bases separated the two germline ends. Germline CDR1 MNHEY, CDR2 SVGAGI. The CDR3 sequence is CASTRNRNSPLHF. The CDR3 bases are TGTGCCAGCACCAGGAACAGGAATTCACCCCTCCACTTT.

The V call is TRBV7-6, the J call TRBJ2-7; 11 bases align to TRBD2. V trimming: 1 base; J trimming: 3 bases; junction bases outside the gene matches: 2. Germline lookup yields CDR1 SGHVS and CDR2 FNYEAQ. This CDR3 is 15 amino acids long. CDR3 amino acids: CASSLVGTSGYEQYF. DNA for the CDR3: TGTGCCAGCAGCTTAGTGGGGACTAGCGGCTACGAGCAGTACTTC.

The chain combines TRBV11-2 with TRBJ2-4; 7 positions match TRBD2. This CDR3 comprises 18 residues. Trimming removed 5 bases from V and 0 bases from J; junction bases left unmatched: 13. Germline V CDR1 and CDR2: SGHAT, FQNNGV. The CDR3 DNA follows: TGTGCCAGCAGCCCGGACGGGTTGATAGCGGGAGCCAAAAACATTCAGTACTTC. It specifies CASSPDGLIAGAKNIQYF.

V and J are TRBV19 and TRBJ1-2; D may be TRBD1 (5 bases). The CDR3 covers 12 residues. The V gene lost 6 bases and the J gene lost 4 bases, with 9 bases spanning the gap. Per the germline V gene, CDR1 is LNHDA and CDR2 is SQIVND (reference sequence). The CDR3, as DNA: TGTGCCAGTAGACAGGCCGTCTATGGCTACACCTTC. It translates to CASRQAVYGYTF.

The chain recombines TRBV5-4 with TRBJ1-5; a possible D gene is TRBD1 (5 bases). The ends were cut back, 3 bases at V and 3 bases at J, with 10 bases in the middle. Germline V CDR1 and CDR2: SGHNT, YYREEE (reference sequence). This CDR3 contains 14 residues. In DNA form, the CDR3 reads TGTGCCAGCAGCTATCAAGGGGTCAATCAGCCCCAGCATTTT. Translation: CASSYQGVNQPQHF.

This chain uses TRBV7-2 with TRBJ2-3, with TRBD1 as a possible D gene (6 bases). V lost 5 bases and J 4 bases, leaving 13 bases between the germline ends. Germline V gives CDR1 SGHTA, CDR2 FQGNSA. The CDR3 extends over 14 amino acids. In nucleotides, the CDR3 is TGTGCCAGCAGCCTGAGGACAGTTCCAGATACGCAGTATTTT. Its protein is CASSLRTVPDTQYF.

V and J are TRBV5-4 and TRBJ2-7; 9 bases match TRBD2. The CDR3 sequence is 16 residues long. Germline V gene data show CDR1 as SGHNT and CDR2 as YYREEE (reference sequence). V was clipped by 4 bases and J by 5 bases; unmatched bases: 13. CDR3 in DNA: TGTGCCAGCAGCCGCGGAGCGGGAGGTAGGACAAACGAGCAGTACTTC. It is translated as CASSRGAGGRTNEQYF.

The CDR3 protein is CASSPKGSGANVLTF. CDR3 DNA: TGTGCCAGCAGCCCCAAGGGGTCTGGGGCCAACGTCCTGACTTTC. The rearrangement uses TRBV11-3 and TRBJ2-6, with D maybe TRBD1 (5 bases). The CDR3 covers 15 residues. Deletions cut 5 bases from V and 1 base from J, with 9 bases between. Germline assignment: CDR1 SGHNT and CDR2 YENEEA.

The chain is built from TRBV30 and TRBJ1-2; 9 nucleotides match TRBD1. CDR1 and CDR2 from the germline V gene are GTSNPN and SVGIG (reference sequence). The CDR3 has 17 amino acids. The V gene end was trimmed by 3 bases and the J gene end by 2 bases; junction bases not matched to a gene: 13. In DNA, the CDR3 is TGTGCCTGGAGGACCCCGGGACAGGGTGATTCCAACTATGGCTACACCTTC. It encodes CAWRTPGQGDSNYGYTF.

The rearrangement links TRBV24-1 to TRBJ2-1, with 10 bases identical to TRBD2. This CDR3 spans 13 amino acids. The V segment lost 8 bases and the J segment 7 bases; nucleotides outside the gene matches: 4. Germline assignment: CDR1 KGHDR and CDR2 SFDVKD. DNA of the CDR3: TGTGCCACCAAAGAAGCGGGAGGGAATGAGCAGTTCTTC. Protein product: CATKEAGGNEQFF.

The chain couples TRBV11-2 to TRBJ1-2, with TRBD1 as a possible D gene (6 bases). The V gene lost 5 bases and the J gene lost 3 bases, with 7 bases spanning the gap. Germline CDR1 is SGHAT and CDR2 is FQNNGV. The CDR3 has 12 residues. The DNA of the CDR3 is TGTGCCAGCAGCCCAGGGGACTATGGCTACACCTTC. This sequence encodes CASSPGDYGYTF.

The chain employs TRBV19 and TRBJ2-1, with 11 bases matching TRBD1. Germline values: CDR1 LNHDA, CDR2 SQIVND (reference sequence). V shed 6 bases and J 3 bases; nucleotides not matched to a gene: 10. The CDR3 is 17 residues long. This CDR3 is CASRSEAGTGGYNEQFF. The CDR3, as DNA: TGTGCCAGTAGATCAGAAGCGGGGACAGGGGGCTACAATGAGCAGTTCTTC.

V and J are TRBV6-5 and TRBJ1-3; no clear D gene. The CDR3 runs 14 residues. Germline CDR1 is MNHEY and CDR2 is SVGAGI. V was clipped by 2 bases and J by 4 bases, with 9 bases between them. The CDR3 loop is CASSYGERGNTIYF. The CDR3 DNA reads as TGTGCCAGCAGTTACGGAGAACGGGGAAACACCATATATTTT.

The chain uses TRBV27 and TRBJ1-6, with 7 bases that match TRBD1. Germline V gene lookup returns CDR1 MNHEY and CDR2 SMNVEV (reference sequence). The CDR3 is made up of 14 amino acids. V shed 6 bases and J 7 bases; nucleotides not matched to a gene: 6. CDR3 in DNA: TGTGCCAGCAGGAAACAGGGGAGCAATTCACCCCTCCACTTT. It specifies CASRKQGSNSPLHF.

The chain carries TRBV5-1 and TRBJ2-7; D may be TRBD1 (6 bases). Trimming took off 2 bases at V and 3 bases at J, with 15 bases between the two ends. The germline CDR1 and CDR2 sequences are SGHRS and YFSETQ. This CDR3 spans 15 amino acids. This CDR3 reads CASSFSAGAIYEQYF. The CDR3, as DNA: TGCGCCAGCAGCTTCTCGGCAGGGGCTATCTACGAGCAGTACTTC.

This clone occurred once. This sequence joins TRBV7-9 and TRBJ2-3; 16 nucleotides line up with TRBD2. The CDR3 runs to 19 residues. The ends lost 5 bases at V and 4 bases at J; junction bases unmatched: 12. Per germline, CDR1 SEHNR and CDR2 FQNEAQ (reference sequence). CDR3 nucleotides: TGTGCCAGCAGCCGATACGGGACTAGCGGGGGGGCCTCCGCAGATACGCAGTATTTT. The encoded protein is CASSRYGTSGGASADTQYF.